This record covers a single T cell receptor beta chain. The source of the sample is a study of shared clonotypes between healthy human individuals. Produced via immunoSEQ multiplex PCR; TCRdb's table is partial and in-frame only. Of 2.5 million or so clones detected, around 90% appear once; the ten largest clones hold around 0.14%. Trimming at V came to 3 bases and at J to 4 bases, leaving 7 bases not matched to a gene. The CDR3 sequence is 15 residues long. CDR1 and CDR2 from the germline V gene are MNHNS and SASEGT. The sequencing input was naive CD4+ T cells sorted from blood. As to subset: CD45RA+ positively selected. The chain recombines TRBV6-1 with TRBJ2-5; 8 nucleotides agree with TRBD2. This clonotype was obtained from a young man in good health. The CDR3 protein is CASSDPPGGTETQYF. CDR3 DNA: TGTGCCAGCAGTGATCCCCCGGGGGGGACAGAGACCCAGTACTTC.